This TCR beta chain was retrieved from a study of blood T cell repertoires in COVID-19. The CDR3 has 18 amino acids. Trimming stripped 4 bases from V and 5 bases from J, with 24 bases between. In germline, CDR1 is SGHRS, CDR2 YFSETQ. Libraries were prepared by immunoSEQ multiplex PCR; TCRdb keeps only in-frame clonotypes and omits some of them. The top ten clones hold about a tenth of a sample with around 200,000 clones, about 81% of them seen once. The sample comprised PBMCs or T cells enriched from blood (not recorded which). The sequence derives from a man aged 40-50 years who had recovered from COVID-19. This rearrangement joins TRBV5-1 to TRBJ2-2, with D perhaps TRBD2 (7 bases). Here the CDR3 reads CASSPGLGGGTRTGELFF. As DNA, the CDR3 is TGCGCCAGCAGCCCGGGACTGGGAGGGGGGACGAGAACCGGGGAGCTGTTTTTT.